The 25 T cell receptor beta chains below come from one sample, sequenced in a study of cytomegalovirus exposure and HLA in healthy donors. A multiplex PCR was run with 60 Vbeta primers and 13 Jbeta primers. Assay: immunoSEQ multiplex PCR; the TCRdb copy retains only in-frame clones and omits some. The repertoire consists of approximately 130,000 clones, with around 75% occurring once and the leading ten covering around 2.9%. Material for sequencing was PBMCs. The receptors shown here come from a man aged 25 to 40 in good health and CMV-seronegative.

The V gene is TRBV13, the J gene TRBJ2-2; D gene uncertain. V lost 5 bases and J 5 bases, leaving 6 bases between the germline ends. This CDR3 comprises 12 residues. Germline V gene lookup returns CDR1 PRHDT and CDR2 FYEKMQ (reference sequence). The CDR3 region is CASSETTGELFF. CDR3 DNA sequence: TGTGCCAGCAGCGAAACAACCGGGGAGCTGTTTTTT.

The rearrangement links TRBV11-2 to TRBJ2-7, with D possibly TRBD1 on 6 matching bases. The CDR3 extends over 16 amino acids. The V gene's germline CDR1 is SGHAT and CDR2 FQNNGV. Trimming shortened V by 0 bases and J by 4 bases, and 16 bases separated the two germline ends. The CDR3 region has the DNA TGTGCCAGCAGCTTAGAGGACCTCGAAGGGGGTTACGAGCAGTACTTC. It translates to CASSLEDLEGGYEQYF. Looking up the rest from reference TRBV11-2 and TRBJ2-7 gives the full variable domain: EAGVAQSPRYKIIEKRQSVAFWCNPISGHATLYWYQQILGQGPKLLIQFQNNGVVDDSQLPKDRFSAERLKGVDSTLKIQPAKLEDSAVYLCASSLEDLEGGYEQYFGPGTRLTVT.

The chain carries TRBV6-5 and TRBJ2-5, with 8 nucleotides matching TRBD2. The CDR3 has 15 residues. Germline trimming cut 6 bases from V and 2 bases from J; bases unmatched to any gene: 8. Germline CDR1 reads MNHEY; CDR2 reads SVGAGI. CDR3: CASSLGGGSQETQYF. The DNA of the CDR3 is TGTGCCAGCAGCCTCGGGGGGGGATCTCAAGAGACCCAGTACTTC.

The chain uses TRBV7-6 and TRBJ2-1; 8 bases are shared with TRBD2. Trimming at V came to 1 base and at J to 7 bases, leaving 3 bases not matched to a gene. This CDR3 is built from 14 residues. Germline CDR1 reads SGHVS; CDR2 reads FNYEAQ. The CDR3 sequence is CASSLELAENEQFF. CDR3 coding DNA: TGTGCCAGCAGCTTAGAACTAGCGGAAAATGAGCAGTTCTTC.

V gene TRBV19 combines with J gene TRBJ1-5, with D possibly matching TRBD1 (5 bases). V gave up 4 bases and J gave up 1 base, with 5 bases separating them. Per the germline V gene, CDR1 is LNHDA and CDR2 is SQIVND (reference sequence). The CDR3 has 13 residues. The CDR3 coding sequence is TGTGCCAGTAGTACAGGGAGCAATCAGCCCCAGCATTTT. Its protein product is CASSTGSNQPQHF.

This sequence joins TRBV18 and TRBJ2-7; 12 nucleotides match TRBD2. The V gene's germline CDR1 is KGHSH and CDR2 LQKENI. V shed 8 bases, J shed 0 bases, and the junction held 2 bases outside the gene matches. The CDR3 is 14 amino acids. This chain's CDR3 is CASATSGSSYEQYF. The CDR3 coding sequence is TGTGCCAGCGCGACTAGCGGGAGCTCCTACGAGCAGTACTTC.

A few counts support this clone. The chain employs TRBV7-8 and TRBJ1-6, with a possible D match to TRBD1 (5 bases). Trimming removed 5 bases at V and 2 bases at J, with 10 bases between. The germline CDR1 and CDR2 sequences are SGHVS and FQNEAQ. The CDR3 is made up of 15 amino acids. This CDR3 reads CASSVRTPYNSPLHF. Here the CDR3 DNA reads TGTGCCAGCAGCGTACGGACACCCTATAATTCACCCCTCCACTTT.

This chain uses TRBV27 with TRBJ2-2; tentatively, D is TRBD2 (6 bases). CDR3 length: 14 residues. Germline V gene lookup returns CDR1 MNHEY and CDR2 SMNVEV (reference sequence). Trimming took 0 bases from V and 6 from J, leaving 8 bases between them. The CDR3, as DNA: TGTGCCAGCAGTTTATCGGGAGGTCCCGGGGAGCTGTTTTTT. It encodes CASSLSGGPGELFF.

This clone was observed a few times. The gene calls are TRBV4-1 and TRBJ2-1; D gene ambiguous. V lost 5 bases and J 1 base, leaving 9 bases between the germline ends. Germline CDR1 and CDR2: MGHRA and YSYEKL. CDR3 length equals 14 residues. CDR3 in DNA: TGCGCCAGCAGCGCGTTGGTATCCTACAATGAGCAGTTCTTC. Translation gives CASSALVSYNEQFF.

CDR3 coding DNA: TGTGCCAGCAGCGCCCAGGGCCACGAGCAGTACTTC. This sequence encodes CASSAQGHEQYF. The chain uses TRBV27 and TRBJ2-7, with D possibly being TRBD1 (5 bases). Germline CDR1 is MNHEY and CDR2 is SMNVEV (reference sequence). CDR3 length: 12 residues. Deletions cut 6 bases from V and 5 bases from J, with 11 bases between.

V and J are TRBV9 and TRBJ2-2; possibly TRBD1 for D (6 bases). Between the trimmed V and J ends, which lost 7 bases and 2 bases, there was a span of 12 bases. Germline V gene sequence: CDR1 SGDLS, CDR2 YYNGEE. The CDR3 is made up of 14 amino acids. CDR3 region: CASGQTINTGELFF. The CDR3 DNA is TGTGCCAGCGGACAGACGATCAACACCGGGGAGCTGTTTTTT.

This chain joins TRBV5-1 and TRBJ1-4; weak D call: TRBD1 (6 bases). This CDR3 region has 14 residues. CDR1 is SGHRS, CDR2 YFSETQ, per germline. Trimming shortened V by 4 bases and J by 6 bases, and 13 bases separated the two germline ends. DNA of the CDR3: TGCGCCAGCAGCGTACAGGGAACGGATGAAAAACTGTTTTTT. As protein: CASSVQGTDEKLFF.

The chain joins TRBV14 to TRBJ2-2, with D unresolved. This CDR3 is 12 amino acids long. Trimming shortened V by 1 base and J by 7 bases, and 4 bases separated the two germline ends. Per germline, CDR1 SGHDN and CDR2 FVKESK. The CDR3 protein is CASSQVIGELFF. The CDR3 region has the DNA TGTGCCAGCAGCCAAGTCATCGGGGAGCTGTTTTTT.

The CDR3 region has the DNA TGTGCCAGCTCACCAGGGACTAGCGGGGAGCAGTTCTTC. Translating it yields CASSPGTSGEQFF. V gene TRBV18 combines with J gene TRBJ2-1; 12 bases fit TRBD2. V lost 2 bases to trimming and J lost 10 bases; unmatched junction nucleotides: 0. CDR1 is KGHSH and CDR2 is LQKENI in the germline V gene. The CDR3 covers 13 residues.

The chain employs TRBV6-6 and TRBJ2-5; the match to TRBD1 covers 11 bases. Trimming cost V 6 bases and J 7 bases; bases outside gene matches: 7. The CDR3 contains 14 residues. Germline values: CDR1 MNHNY, CDR2 SVGAGI (reference sequence). The CDR3, as DNA: TGTGCCAGCAGAGCGGACGGGACAGGGGGGACCCAGTACTTC. Translated: CASRADGTGGTQYF.

The V gene is TRBV27, the J gene TRBJ2-3; D not certain. The CDR3 consists of 15 residues. Trimming took 8 bases from V and 0 from J, leaving 15 bases between them. Germline V gene lookup returns CDR1 MNHEY and CDR2 SMNVEV (reference sequence). CDR3 in DNA: TGTGCCAGCGCCCTAACGGTTACTAGCACAGATACGCAGTATTTT. Translated: CASALTVTSTDTQYF.

The chain has TRBV27 and TRBJ1-5, with TRBD1 matching over 9 bases. Germline-derived CDR1 and CDR2 are MNHEY and SMNVEV (reference sequence). V trimming: 6 bases; J trimming: 7 bases; junction bases outside the gene matches: 13. The CDR3 totals 16 residues. CDR3 protein: CASSLSGTGFRQPQHF. CDR3 sequence (DNA): TGTGCCAGCAGCCTATCCGGGACAGGGTTTCGGCAGCCCCAGCATTTT.

J is TRBJ1-1 and V is TRBV5-1; the D is unclear. The CDR3 covers 18 residues. CDR1 and CDR2 (germline): SGHRS, YFSETQ. V dropped 5 bases and J dropped 3 bases, with 26 bases sitting between them. As DNA, the CDR3 is TGCGCCAGCAGAGTCCGAGGTGCAAGTGCCTATATGGACACTGAAGCTTTCTTT. Amino acids: CASRVRGASAYMDTEAFF.

This clone was seen a single time. V and J are TRBV12-2 and TRBJ2-7; the D call of TRBD1 is as the table states it, not checked on the DNA. TRBV12-2 is a documented pseudogene. This CDR3 spans 15 amino acids. Written as DNA, the CDR3 is TGTGCAAGTCGCTTGGGCGCCCGTACCTCCTACGAGCAGTACTTC. This sequence encodes CASRLGARTSYEQYF.

The sample holds one count of this clone. The chain couples TRBV7-6 to TRBJ1-5; 10 bases align to TRBD1. V was clipped by 5 bases and J by 3 bases; unmatched bases: 10. The CDR3 contains 17 residues. Germline CDR1 and CDR2: SGHVS and FNYEAQ. DNA for the CDR3: TGTGCCAGCAGCGGGGCCCCGGGACAGGGGAACAATCAGCCCCAGCATTTT. Translated, it gives CASSGAPGQGNNQPQHF.

This chain joins TRBV30 and TRBJ2-1; 8 bases are shared with TRBD2. CDR1 and CDR2 (germline): GTSNPN, SVGIG (reference sequence). The V segment lost 3 bases and the J segment 0 bases; nucleotides outside the gene matches: 4. The CDR3 extends over 15 amino acids. The CDR3: CAWSGLANSYNEQFF. DNA for the CDR3: TGTGCCTGGAGCGGACTAGCCAACTCCTACAATGAGCAGTTCTTC.

This sequence joins TRBV5-1 and TRBJ2-7; 7 bases agree with TRBD1. The J segment lost 3 bases and the V segment lost 1 base, leaving 4 bases of the junction unmatched. The CDR3 is 14 amino acids. Per the germline V gene, CDR1 is SGHRS and CDR2 is YFSETQ. The CDR3 coding sequence is TGCGCCAGCAGCTTGCTTAGGACAGGCTACGAGCAGTACTTC. As protein: CASSLLRTGYEQYF.

The V and J genes are TRBV4-3 and TRBJ1-2; D possibly corresponds to TRBD1 (6 bases). The length of the CDR3 is 16 residues. Trimming left V 1 base short and J 8 bases short, with 20 bases between. Germline V lookup: CDR1 LGHNA, CDR2 YSLEER. The CDR3 DNA follows: TGCGCCAGCAGCCAAGCTACGGTCAGGGGACGTGAGGGCTACACCTTC. It is translated as CASSQATVRGREGYTF.

The V and J genes are TRBV7-9 and TRBJ2-5; TRBD1 is a possible D gene (6 bases). Germline V gives CDR1 SEHNR, CDR2 FQNEAQ (reference sequence). Trimming pared 7 bases from V and 2 bases from J, leaving 11 bases between. The CDR3 runs to 13 residues. The CDR3 sequence: CASTRDTQETQYF. As DNA, the CDR3 is TGTGCCAGCACCCGGGACACACAAGAGACCCAGTACTTC.

This chain uses TRBV27 with TRBJ2-7; TRBD1 aligns across 8 bases. Trimming removed 4 bases from V and 0 bases from J; junction bases left unmatched: 5. The CDR3 has 15 residues. Germline V gives CDR1 MNHEY, CDR2 SMNVEV (reference sequence). The CDR3 spells CASSYTGGSSYEQYF. The CDR3 DNA sequence: TGTGCCAGCAGTTATACAGGGGGGAGCTCCTACGAGCAGTACTTC.